This T cell receptor (beta chain) was observed in a study of cytomegalovirus exposure and HLA in healthy donors. The sample holds a few counts of this clone. The PCR contained 60 Vbeta and 13 Jbeta primers. Produced via immunoSEQ multiplex PCR; TCRdb's table is partial and in-frame only. The sample contains 150,000 to 180,000 clones, 70% to 90% of which appear only once. Sequencing was carried out using PBMCs. The TCR was taken from a woman in her 40s in good health and CMV-seropositive.

The CDR3 loop reads CASSEVAGGEQYF. The CDR3 nucleotides read TGCGCCAGCAGTGAAGTAGCGGGAGGTGAGCAGTACTTC. The chain has TRBV10-1 and TRBJ2-5, with 10 bases lining up with TRBD2. The CDR3 length is 13 residues. The germline CDR1 and CDR2 sequences are WNHNN and SYGVQD (reference sequence). With V trimmed by 3 bases and J by 11 bases, 6 bases remained unmatched.